The source of this T cell receptor (beta chain) is a study of somatic mutations in cytotoxic T cells in rheumatoid arthritis. TCRdb keeps only in-frame clones here, not all; method: immunoSEQ multiplex PCR. The repertoire holds roughly 30,000 clones, with approximately 78% as singletons. Germline assignment: CDR1 LGHNA and CDR2 YNFKEQ. CDR3 length equals 14 residues. Trimming shortened V by 0 bases and J by 6 bases, and 8 bases separated the two germline ends. The chain joins TRBV4-2 to TRBJ2-2, with D hard to call. The source material was CD8+ T cells sorted from blood. This clonotype was sampled from an adult with rheumatoid arthritis. CDR3 region: CASSQEIGSGELFF. CDR3 coding DNA: TGTGCCAGCAGCCAAGAAATAGGCTCCGGGGAGCTGTTTTTT.